This T cell receptor (beta chain) stems from a study of cytomegalovirus exposure and HLA in healthy donors (dated by TCRdb to 2015 to 2018). Study-level background: According to a later analysis, the approximately 120 validation repertoires were produced on the same platform as the approximately 600 repertoires of the first cohort. The study aimed to test whether signatures of past pathogen exposure could be identified by cataloging public T cell receptors. Besides the first cohort of around 670 subjects, a separate validation cohort made up of 120 different subjects was used. The study combined high-throughput TCR immunosequencing, statistical association of individual TCRs with disease status, and machine learning to predict cytomegalovirus infection status.

Libraries came from the immunoSEQ multiplex PCR assay. The authors' analysis ran thus. A statistical classification framework was developed to diagnose cytomegalovirus status using the catalog of TCR beta chain sequences. The clones in this table, taken by TCRdb from immuneACCESS, are in-frame only. Not every clone is retained; where verified, under half of the shortfall comes from an unresolved V gene, and the cause of the rest is unknown. That table supplies the V and J calls and clone size; D and trimming were determined from the DNA. The sample table contains fewer than 400,000 clones; only one count was recorded for approximately 85% of them. Of the sample, roughly 0.88% falls within the top ten clones. The donors belonged to the validation cohort of approximately 130 subjects, which was separate from the roughly 670-subject first cohort. On the study overall, not on this receptor specifically: A later analysis found that TCRs clustered in the first cohort also tended to co-occur in the 120 or so validation repertoires, with more than 90% of cluster scores above 0. The classifier was reported to diagnose cytomegalovirus status with high specificity and sensitivity in both the original and validation cohorts. All 120 or so repertoires were used to score co-occurrence in the validation cohort in a later analysis, because that analysis had no HLA typing for the cohort. Three of the identified cytomegalovirus-associated TCR beta chains were confirmed in vitro to be specific for cytomegalovirus antigens. The study gave a list of more than 150 TCR beta chains associated with cytomegalovirus. The authors suggested that the approach could potentially be extended to other disease states and immunological phenotypes. Most TCR sequences were observed very rarely across donors, whereas some public TCRs were present in many individuals.

As concerns this clone: This clone's antigen is unknown. Base-call qualities are not available, and no considerably larger clone is one nucleotide away.

CDR1 and CDR2 (MNHEY, SVGAGI) derive from the germline V gene. V lost 6 bases and J lost 6 bases; the stretch between them is 15 bases long. The CDR3 sequence holds 14 residues, the cysteine and phenylalanine included. Just the 42-base CDR3 DNA is kept, in frame starting at base 1. This receptor was taken from a man aged 30 to 39 in good health and CMV-seronegative. The chain is encoded by TRBV6-5 joined to TRBJ1-5; a confident D gene designation cannot be given. The material sequenced was PBMCs. CDR3 loop: CASRISTGSQPQHF. In nucleotide form, the sequence is TGTGCCAGCAGAATCTCAACGGGGTCTCAGCCCCAGCATTTT.